The clone carrying this T cell receptor beta chain has at least ten counts. Its antigen is unknown. The TCR alpha and TCR beta cDNA libraries, bearing sample barcodes and UMIs, were generated by 5'RACE using constant-segment primers. Each CDR3 protein gets one entry after TCRdb re-called the 5' RACE reads with MiXCR. This table has about 270,000 distinct CDR3 sequences, 16% appearing once. Between the trimmed V and J ends, which lost 5 bases and 6 bases, there was a span of 9 bases. The CDR3 loop spans 11 amino acids. Germline CDR1 reads DFQATT; CDR2 reads SNEGSKA (reference sequence). The entry originates in a study of T-cell memory formation after mild COVID-19. For the study at large: Among the donors, TCR clusters were largely specific to each donor.

Whole-study findings and limits: The authors left the SARS-CoV-2 specificity of second-wave clones peaking on day 37 unconfirmed. Shrinking CD4+ clones resided mostly in CM and EM, and CD8+ ones in EMRA.

The gene calls are TRBV20-1 and TRBJ2-3, with a possible D match to TRBD1 (6 bases). The TCR sequence derives from a man aged 18 to 29 who had mild COVID-19 (a few samples of this study predate the infection). Cell type and time point are not known. Material: PBMCs or a T cell subset sorted from them (not recorded which). CDR3 residues: CSAPRGDTQYF. The DNA of the CDR3 is TGCAGTGCTCCCAGGGGCGATACGCAGTATTTT.